Shown below are 18 T cell receptor beta chains from a single sample sequenced in a study of cytomegalovirus exposure and HLA in healthy donors. The assay was immunoSEQ multiplex PCR, and TCRdb's table has in-frame clones only and misses some. This table holds 120,000 to 150,000 clones, around 85% found once. The sample consisted of PBMCs. These receptors came from a man between 18 and 29 years old in good health and CMV-seronegative.

The chain recombines TRBV7-2 with TRBJ1-2; maybe TRBD1 (6 bases). The length of the CDR3 is 15 residues. The ends were cut back, 6 bases at V and 0 bases at J, with 14 bases in the middle. In germline, CDR1 is SGHTA, CDR2 FQGNSA. This CDR3 is CASRYTTGTNYGYTF. The CDR3 DNA follows: TGTGCCAGCAGATATACCACAGGGACTAACTATGGCTACACCTTC.

The rearrangement joins TRBV9 to TRBJ2-5, with 10 nucleotides matching TRBD1. The V gene's germline CDR1 is SGDLS and CDR2 YYNGEE. Losses at the gene ends were 4 bases for V and 1 base for J; bases not matched to a gene: 4. The length of the CDR3 is 15 residues. CDR3 DNA: TGTGCCAGCAGCAAGGGACAGGGGCTCCAAGAGACCCAGTACTTC. Translated, it gives CASSKGQGLQETQYF.

The rearrangement uses TRBV7-2 and TRBJ2-3; perhaps TRBD2 as D (5 bases). Looked up from germline, CDR1 is SGHTA and CDR2 is FQGNSA. V lost 1 base and J 0 bases, leaving 8 bases between the germline ends. This CDR3 is 15 amino acids long. This CDR3 reads CASSLEAESTDTQYF. The CDR3 coding sequence is TGTGCCAGCAGCTTAGAAGCGGAGAGCACAGATACGCAGTATTTT.

The chain links TRBV2 to TRBJ1-2, with D possibly matching TRBD1 (5 bases). V shed 5 bases and J shed 8 bases, with 15 bases lying between them. Germline loops: CDR1 SNHLY, CDR2 FYNNEI. The CDR3 spans 13 residues. The CDR3 bases are TGTGCCAGCAGTCCCGGCGGGGGGGACGGCTACACCTTC. This encodes CASSPGGGDGYTF.

CDR3 in DNA: TGCACCAGCAGCCAACTAGCGGGGGGACCCTGTGAGGGCTACGAGCAGTACTTC. The encoded protein is CTSSQLAGGPCEGYEQYF. This rearrangement joins TRBV1 to TRBJ2-7; whether TRBD2, the table's D call, matches the DNA was not checked. TRBV1 constitutes a pseudogene. The CDR3 contains 18 residues.

The chain is built from TRBV27 and TRBJ2-3; 7 positions agree with TRBD2. The CDR3 contains 16 residues. Germline CDR1 reads MNHEY; CDR2 reads SMNVEV (reference sequence). V dropped 8 bases and J dropped 4; count of bases not matched to a gene: 15. The CDR3 spells CASFPSGLDKPDTQYF. DNA of the CDR3: TGTGCCAGCTTCCCCTCCGGACTAGATAAGCCAGATACGCAGTATTTT.

V usage is TRBV4-1 and J usage is TRBJ2-7; D may be TRBD1 (5 bases). Germline CDR1 is MGHRA and CDR2 is YSYEKL. The ends were cut back, 3 bases at V and 2 bases at J, with 14 bases in the middle. The CDR3 consists of 15 residues. The DNA for the CDR3 is TGCGCCAGCAGCCACCCCGGGCAGGGCGCCTACGAGCAGTACTTC. Encoded protein: CASSHPGQGAYEQYF.

The rearrangement links TRBV6-5 to TRBJ1-3; tentative D call: TRBD1 (5 bases). CDR1 is MNHEY, CDR2 SVGAGI, per germline. V was trimmed by 2 bases and J by 0 bases, leaving 8 bases between them. The CDR3 is 15 residues long. The CDR3 region is CASSYDRPSGNTIYF. The DNA for the CDR3 is TGTGCCAGCAGTTACGACAGACCCTCTGGAAACACCATATATTTT.

This chain uses TRBV19 with TRBJ2-3; no firm D call. The V gene lost 4 bases and the J gene lost 4 bases, with 12 bases spanning the gap. Germline V lookup: CDR1 LNHDA, CDR2 SQIVND (reference sequence). CDR3 length: 14 residues. CDR3 in DNA: TGTGCCAGTAGTAACGGTCGTATAGCAGATACGCAGTATTTT. Its protein is CASSNGRIADTQYF.

The rearrangement joins TRBV10-3 to TRBJ2-7, with TRBD2 matching over 8 bases. With 4 bases clipped from V and 2 bases from J, the junction kept 1 base outside the gene matches. Germline lookup yields CDR1 ENHRY and CDR2 SYGVKD. This CDR3 is 13 amino acids long. The CDR3, as DNA: TGTGCCATCAGTGGCGGGGGGACCTACGAGCAGTACTTC. Translating it yields CAISGGGTYEQYF.

J is TRBJ2-3 and V is TRBV5-1; D is perhaps TRBD2 (6 bases). The CDR3 consists of 16 residues. Trimming left V 6 bases short and J 4 bases short, with 21 bases between. Germline V gives CDR1 SGHRS, CDR2 YFSETQ. Here the CDR3 reads CASNKGVAPGADTQYF. The CDR3 DNA sequence: TGCGCCAGCAATAAAGGAGTGGCCCCGGGGGCAGATACGCAGTATTTT.

This chain uses TRBV28 with TRBJ2-7, with TRBD1 as a possible D gene (6 bases). Germline values: CDR1 MDHEN, CDR2 SYDVKM. Trimming cost V 5 bases and J 3 bases, with 8 bases left between them. The CDR3 has 12 residues. Here the CDR3 reads CASSKTGYEQYF. The CDR3 nucleotides are TGTGCCAGCAGTAAGACAGGCTACGAGCAGTACTTC.

The chain uses TRBV27 and TRBJ2-2; the match to TRBD1 covers 9 bases. The CDR3 has 15 amino acids. Germline lookup yields CDR1 MNHEY and CDR2 SMNVEV (reference sequence). V dropped 5 bases and J dropped 7; count of bases not matched to a gene: 8. As DNA, the CDR3 is TGTGCCAGCAGTACGTACAGGGGGCGCATCGGGGAGCTGTTTTTT. It encodes CASSTYRGRIGELFF.

V is TRBV7-2 and J is TRBJ1-2; D gene unclear. The CDR3 has 14 amino acids. Germline V gene lookup returns CDR1 SGHTA and CDR2 FQGNSA. With 0 bases removed from V and 8 bases from J, the gap between germline ends came to 13 bases. CDR3 region: CASSLAFSGAGYTF. The CDR3 region has the DNA TGTGCCAGCAGCTTAGCCTTCAGTGGAGCGGGCTACACCTTC.

Worth noting for this clone: This specimen includes other DNA sequences encoding the same CDR3. The rearrangement links TRBV4-1 to TRBJ2-1; 10 positions agree with TRBD2. Germline CDR1 and CDR2: MGHRA and YSYEKL. J lost 8 bases, V lost 1 base, and 8 bases had no gene match. CDR3 length: 16 amino acids. CDR3 protein: CASSQVERGGLDEQFF. The CDR3 DNA is TGCGCCAGCAGCCAAGTTGAGCGGGGGGGCTTAGATGAGCAGTTCTTC.

This clone showed up just a few times. This rearrangement joins TRBV6-5 to TRBJ2-7; tentative D call: TRBD1 (6 bases). In germline, CDR1 is MNHEY, CDR2 SVGAGI. This CDR3 comprises 13 residues. The V end was cut by 7 bases, the J end by 2 bases, with 12 bases between. For the CDR3, the DNA is TGTGCCAGCATCTCCGGACAGACCTACGAGCAGTACTTC. Encoded protein: CASISGQTYEQYF.

V usage is TRBV14 and J usage is TRBJ1-2; D unclear. CDR1 is SGHDN, CDR2 FVKESK, per germline. V lost 2 bases and J 11 bases, leaving 39 bases between the germline ends. The CDR3 contains 21 residues. The CDR3 region is CASSQSGIARENRIWPSGYTF. CDR3 DNA sequence: TGTGCCAGCAGCCAATCGGGCATTGCGAGGGAGAATCGGATCTGGCCGAGTGGGTACACCTTC.

The chain joins TRBV6-5 to TRBJ1-1; D unresolved. This CDR3 region has 14 residues. V was cut by 5 bases and J by 1 base, with 11 bases left in between. Germline-derived CDR1 and CDR2 are MNHEY and SVGAGI. The CDR3 sequence is CASSRPGENTEAFF. CDR3 DNA sequence: TGTGCCAGCAGTAGGCCCGGGGAGAACACTGAAGCTTTCTTT.